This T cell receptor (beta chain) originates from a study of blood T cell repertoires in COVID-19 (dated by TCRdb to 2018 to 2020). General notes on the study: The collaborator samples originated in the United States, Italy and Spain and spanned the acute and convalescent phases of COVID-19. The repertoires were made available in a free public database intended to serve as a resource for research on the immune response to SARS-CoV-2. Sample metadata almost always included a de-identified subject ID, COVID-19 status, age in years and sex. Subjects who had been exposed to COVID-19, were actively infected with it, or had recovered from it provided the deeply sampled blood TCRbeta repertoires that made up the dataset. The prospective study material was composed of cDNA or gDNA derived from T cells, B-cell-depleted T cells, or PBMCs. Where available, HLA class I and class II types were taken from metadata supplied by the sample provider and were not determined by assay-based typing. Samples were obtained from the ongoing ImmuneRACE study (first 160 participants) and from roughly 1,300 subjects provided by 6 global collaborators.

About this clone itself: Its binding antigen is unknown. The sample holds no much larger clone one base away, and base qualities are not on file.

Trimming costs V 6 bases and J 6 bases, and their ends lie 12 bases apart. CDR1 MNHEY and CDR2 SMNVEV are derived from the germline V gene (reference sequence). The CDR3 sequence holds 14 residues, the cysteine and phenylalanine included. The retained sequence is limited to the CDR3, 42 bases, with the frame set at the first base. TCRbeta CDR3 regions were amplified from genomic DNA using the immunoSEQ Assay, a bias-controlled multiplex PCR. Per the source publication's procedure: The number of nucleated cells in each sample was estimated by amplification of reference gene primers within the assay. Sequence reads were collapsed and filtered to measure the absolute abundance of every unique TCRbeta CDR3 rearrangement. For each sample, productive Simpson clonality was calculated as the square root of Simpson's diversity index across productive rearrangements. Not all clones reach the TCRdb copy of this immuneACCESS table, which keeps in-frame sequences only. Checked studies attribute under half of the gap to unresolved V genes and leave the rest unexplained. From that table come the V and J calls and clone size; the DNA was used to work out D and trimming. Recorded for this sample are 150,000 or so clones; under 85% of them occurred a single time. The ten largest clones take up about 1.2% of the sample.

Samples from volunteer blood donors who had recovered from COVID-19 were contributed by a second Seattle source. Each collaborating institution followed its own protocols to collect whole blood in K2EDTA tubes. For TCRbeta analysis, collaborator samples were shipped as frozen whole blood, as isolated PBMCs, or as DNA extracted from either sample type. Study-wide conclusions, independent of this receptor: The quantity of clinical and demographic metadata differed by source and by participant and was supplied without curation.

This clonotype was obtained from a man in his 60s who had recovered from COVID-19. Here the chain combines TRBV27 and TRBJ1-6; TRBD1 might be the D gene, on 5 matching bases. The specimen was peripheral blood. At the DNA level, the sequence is TGTGCCAGCAGCTTTCGGACACGTAATTCACCCCTCCACTTT. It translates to CASSFRTRNSPLHF.